A selection of T cell receptor beta chains follows, all from one sample in a study of CXCR3-negative and CXCR3-positive naive CD8 T cells. From the 5' RACE reads, TCRdb lists one entry per CDR3 protein and no DNA. The specimen's table records 30,000 to 40,000 distinct CDR3 sequences. Sequenced: memory CD8+ T cells from blood. The receptor source for this set is a human donor in good health. Some clones in this sample may be carry-over from other donors' samples. The CDR3 runs from the conserved cysteine through the conserved F or W. Fields, in order: J gene, V gene, CDR3 protein.

>TRBJ1-6|TRBV20-1
CSARDPMTGVFRGSPLHF
>TRBJ1-2|TRBV4-3
CASSQVTGGGGYTF
>TRBJ1-5|TRBV10-3
CAISEPRTGGGQPQHF
>TRBJ2-2|TRBV20-1
CSARIHRAGELFF
>TRBJ2-7|TRBV7-2
CASSIGDSAILYEQYF
>TRBJ2-7|TRBV20-1
CSAAGGREPYEQYF
>TRBJ1-5|TRBV7-9
CASSPGNQPQHF
>TRBJ2-2|TRBV7-2
CASSSPLGANTGELFF
>TRBJ2-5|TRBV3-1
CASSQDAGGETQYF
>TRBJ2-1|TRBV7-9
CASSLLAGSDNEQFF
>TRBJ2-5|TRBV4-2
CASSQDEGGAETQYF
>TRBJ2-3|TRBV10-1
CASRSTTTSTDTQYF
>TRBJ2-7|TRBV4-1
CASSQQTTSYEQYF
>TRBJ2-7|TRBV10-2
CASSETTDSSYEQYF
>TRBJ2-3|TRBV6-6
CASTQDYSTDTQYF
>TRBJ2-7|TRBV27
CASNSLYGIGEQYF
>TRBJ1-2|TRBV7-9
CASSLPYGQAGFGYTF
>TRBJ1-6|TRBV20-1
CSARDLYETGDNSPLHF
>TRBJ2-7|TRBV4-2
CASSPTQERGYEQYF
>TRBJ1-1|TRBV7-9
CASSFPGRSVMNTEAFF